A single sample gave rise to the 16 T cell receptor beta chains below, sequenced in a study of blood T cell repertoires in COVID-19. This table comes from immunoSEQ multiplex PCR, and its TCRdb copy is limited to in-frame clones, with some not included. The sample yields over 450,000 clones, approximately 91% seen once. Sequencing was done on a sample of peripheral blood. The origin of the receptors is a woman in her forties or fifties with COVID-19, enrolled during active disease.

The chain joins TRBV19 to TRBJ1-2, with TRBD1 as a possible D gene (6 bases). The CDR3 length is 15 residues. The germline CDR1 and CDR2 sequences are LNHDA and SQIVND (reference sequence). Trimming left V 2 bases short and J 4 bases short, with 14 bases between. CDR3 bases: TGTGCCAGTAGTATACAGGTGGGGGACATCTATGGCTACACCTTC. This translates into CASSIQVGDIYGYTF.

This clone was detected once. The chain combines TRBV10-1 with TRBJ1-4; 8 nucleotides align to TRBD1. Trimming removed 6 bases from V and 8 bases from J; junction bases left unmatched: 5. The CDR3 consists of 13 residues. Germline V CDR1 and CDR2: WNHNN, SYGVQD (reference sequence). The DNA for the CDR3 is TGCGCCAGCAGCGACAGGGGAAGCGAAAAACTGTTTTTT. Protein product: CASSDRGSEKLFF.

DNA of the CDR3: TGTGCCTGGAGTGTGGGCAGCAGGTATGAAGCTTTCTTT. It translates to CAWSVGSRYEAFF. The rearrangement uses TRBV30 and TRBJ1-1, with D unclear. CDR1 and CDR2 (germline): GTSNPN, SVGIG (reference sequence). The CDR3 totals 13 residues. The V end lost 0 bases, the J end lost 7 bases, and 12 bases lay between the germline ends. The variable domain in full, with the rest retrieved from reference TRBV30 and TRBJ1-1, is SQTIHQWPATLVQPVGSPLSLECTVEGTSNPNLYWYRQAAGRGLQLLFYSVGIGQISSEVPQNLSASRPQDRQFILSSKKLLLSDSGFYLCAWSVGSRYEAFFGQGTRLTVV.

This rearrangement joins TRBV6-5 to TRBJ2-1; 8 bases line up with TRBD2. The CDR3 is 13 amino acids. CDR1 is MNHEY and CDR2 is SVGAGI in the germline V gene. V shed 5 bases, J shed 7 bases, and the junction held 4 bases outside the gene matches. CDR3 sequence: CASSPSGGNEQFF. The CDR3 coding sequence is TGTGCCAGCAGTCCGTCGGGGGGGAATGAGCAGTTCTTC.

This clone showed up just once. The chain recombines TRBV19 with TRBJ1-2; maybe TRBD1 (5 bases). Trimming cost V 4 bases and J 6 bases, with 15 bases left between them. This CDR3 has 14 amino acids. Germline V gene data show CDR1 as LNHDA and CDR2 as SQIVND (reference sequence). The CDR3, as DNA: TGTGCCAGTAGTACGACCGGGACTGGTGATGGCTACACCTTC. Encoded protein: CASSTTGTGDGYTF. The full variable domain, completed using reference TRBV19 and TRBJ1-2, is DGGITQSPKYLFRKEGQNVTLSCEQNLNHDAMYWYRQDPGQGLRLIYYSQIVNDFQKGDIAEGYSVSREKKESFPLTVTSAQKNPTAFYLCASSTTGTGDGYTFGSGTRLTVV.

Turning to this clone: The germline gene is not matched at one end of the junction; a read error may be the cause. The V call is TRBV5-1, the J call TRBJ1-6; 8 bases fit TRBD1. The germline gives CDR1 SGHRS, CDR2 YFSETQ. CDR3 length: 14 amino acids. The CDR3 loop is CTSSLGQGSSPLHF. The CDR3 DNA follows: TGCACCAGCAGCCTCGGACAGGGAAGTTCACCCCTCCACTTT.

In this sample, this clone turned up a few times. The V gene is TRBV4-1, the J gene TRBJ2-7; 9 nucleotides agree with TRBD2. V trimming: 1 base; J trimming: 4 bases; junction bases outside the gene matches: 17. The CDR3 sequence is 19 residues long. Germline CDR1 MGHRA, CDR2 YSYEKL. DNA for the CDR3: TGCGCCAGCAGCCAAGGCCACGTCCTTCGGCGGGGGGGCCTGTACGAGCAGTACTTC. It specifies CASSQGHVLRRGGLYEQYF.

This rearrangement joins TRBV6-4 to TRBJ2-7; tentative D call: TRBD1 (5 bases). This CDR3 contains 8 residues. Trimming cost V 10 bases and J 12 bases, with 10 bases left between them. Germline V gives CDR1 MRHNA, CDR2 SNTAGT. The CDR3 coding sequence is TGTGCCAACTGTAGGGGGTACTTC. It is translated as CANCRGYF.

CDR3 in amino acids: CASSPLRGKANTEAFF. For the CDR3, the DNA is TGTGCCAGCTCACCATTGCGGGGAAAGGCGAACACTGAAGCTTTCTTT. V gene TRBV18 combines with J gene TRBJ1-1; the D is unclear. Germline V gene data show CDR1 as KGHSH and CDR2 as LQKENI. V shed 2 bases and J shed 1 base, with 14 bases lying between them. CDR3 size: 16 residues.

The gene calls are TRBV6-1 and TRBJ2-3; 14 bases match TRBD2. The CDR3 is 17 amino acids. Trimming removed 1 base from V and 3 bases from J; junction bases left unmatched: 3. In germline, CDR1 is MNHNS, CDR2 SASEGT. The CDR3 DNA is TGTGCCAGCAGTGAAGGACTAGCGGGGGGGCGTACAGATACGCAGTATTTT. As protein: CASSEGLAGGRTDTQYF.

The CDR3 DNA follows: TGTGCCAGCAGCTTTATAGGGACTAGCGGGAATGAGCAGTTCTTC. Protein product: CASSFIGTSGNEQFF. The V and J genes are TRBV5-4 and TRBJ2-1; 12 bases line up with TRBD2. Germline V gene data show CDR1 as SGHNT and CDR2 as YYREEE (reference sequence). V lost 2 bases to trimming and J lost 7 bases; unmatched junction nucleotides: 4. The CDR3 is 15 residues long.

V is TRBV6-6 and J is TRBJ1-1, with unresolved D. This CDR3 is 12 amino acids long. From germline, CDR1 is MNHNY and CDR2 SVGAGI (reference sequence). Deletions cut 6 bases from V and 4 bases from J, with 9 bases between. The CDR3 sequence: CASSHQATEAFF. The CDR3 DNA sequence: TGTGCCAGCAGCCATCAGGCCACTGAAGCTTTCTTT.

Only one count was recorded for this clone. The chain employs TRBV10-2 and TRBJ2-1; 13 nucleotides align to TRBD2. With V trimmed by 7 bases and J by 5 bases, 5 bases remained unmatched. The germline V gene encodes CDR1 WSHSY and CDR2 SAAADI. The CDR3 runs 15 residues. Written as DNA, the CDR3 is TGCGCCAGCACCAGACTAGCGGGGGGAAACAATGAGCAGTTCTTC. Translated, it gives CASTRLAGGNNEQFF.

This clone was picked up a small number of times. Other nucleotide sequences from this sample produce the same CDR3. This chain connects TRBV12-3 or TRBV12-4 to TRBJ1-2; no definite D call. The CDR3 extends over 13 amino acids. Trimming removed 5 bases at V and 4 bases at J, with 11 bases between. As DNA, the CDR3 is TGTGCCAGCAGTCCAGGCCAGAGCTATGGCTACACCTTC. Its translation is CASSPGQSYGYTF.

This sequence joins TRBV3-1 (or the pseudogene TRBV3-2) and TRBJ2-2, with D possibly being TRBD2 (5 bases). Germline CDR1 and CDR2: LGHDT and YNNKEL (reference sequence). V lost 0 bases and J 4 bases, leaving 12 bases between the germline ends. The CDR3 sequence is 16 residues long. As DNA, the CDR3 is TGTGCCAGCAGCCAAGAGCGAGGGTACCGCACCGGGGAGCTGTTTTTT. This encodes CASSQERGYRTGELFF.

The gene calls are TRBV6-5 and TRBJ2-7; weak D call: TRBD2 (6 bases). The V end lost 8 bases, the J end lost 3 bases, and 20 bases lay between the germline ends. The CDR3 has 15 residues. Germline-derived CDR1 and CDR2 are MNHEY and SVGAGI. Here the CDR3 reads CASRRGTLANYEQYF. The CDR3 coding sequence is TGTGCCAGCCGGAGAGGAACACTAGCCAACTACGAGCAGTACTTC.